These 3 T cell receptor beta chains originate from one sample sequenced in a study of cytomegalovirus exposure and HLA in healthy donors. Primers for the PCR totalled 60 Vbeta and 13 Jbeta. Profiling relied on immunoSEQ multiplex PCR, and the TCRdb table lists in-frame clones only, not all of them. The repertoire consists of 90,000 to 130,000 clones, with roughly 80% occurring once and the leading ten covering 1.3%. The sequenced sample consisted of PBMCs. These receptors came from a woman in her 30s in good health and CMV-seronegative.

In this sample, this clone turned up once. The chain is built from TRBV19 and TRBJ2-7; a possible D gene is TRBD2 (5 bases). The CDR3 is 13 amino acids. The V gene lost 10 bases and the J gene lost 1 base, with 14 bases spanning the gap. Germline V gene lookup returns CDR1 LNHDA and CDR2 SQIVND (reference sequence). CDR3 nucleotides: TGTGCCACCACCTTCTCGGGATCCTACGAGCAGTACTTC. Protein product: CATTFSGSYEQYF.

The chain links TRBV7-2 to TRBJ2-7; TRBD1 matches 8 bases. CDR1 and CDR2 (germline): SGHTA, FQGNSA. The CDR3 covers 14 residues. V shed 5 bases, J shed 3 bases, and the junction held 6 bases outside the gene matches. CDR3 sequence: CASSPRTGIYEQYF. CDR3 DNA sequence: TGTGCCAGCAGCCCCCGGACAGGGATCTACGAGCAGTACTTC.

The chain employs TRBV14 and TRBJ2-1; tentative D call: TRBD2 (5 bases). V lost 5 bases and J lost 9, with 14 bases in between. Germline V gene lookup returns CDR1 SGHDN and CDR2 FVKESK. The CDR3 is 13 amino acids. In DNA form, the CDR3 reads TGTGCCAGCAGCTCATACCGGGATCGTGAGCAGTTCTTC. Amino acids: CASSSYRDREQFF. The full variable domain, rest sourced from reference TRBV14 and TRBJ2-1, is EAGVTQFPSHSVIEKGQTVTLRCDPISGHDNLYWYRRVMGKEIKFLLHFVKESKQDESGMPNNRFLAERTGGTYSTLKVQPAELEDSGVYFCASSSYRDREQFFGPGTRLTVL.